A selection of T cell receptor beta chains follows, all from one sample in a study of blood T cell repertoires in COVID-19. Repertoires were generated with immunoSEQ multiplex PCR, while TCRdb's copy carries only in-frame clones and drops some. The table lists approximately 120,000 clones, around three quarters of them singletons, with less than 5% in the top ten. Specimen: peripheral blood. The receptors here all came from a human donor in a cohort sampled during active or convalescent COVID-19. CDR3s include the opening cysteine and the closing phenylalanine or tryptophan. The D gene is left open where the match is weak. Rows give clone size only sometimes, using once, few, many, or a class for an expanded clone.

CDR3: CASSGDSLNYGYTF; DNA: TGTGCCAGTAGTGGGGACAGCCTTAACTATGGCTACACCTTC; J: TRBJ1-2; size: once; length: 14; D: TRBD1; V: TRBV19
CDR3: CASSVQGSDGYGYTF; DNA: TGTGCCAGCAGCGTACAGGGTTCGGACGGCTATGGCTACACCTTC; J: TRBJ1-2; size: NA; length: 15; D: NA; V: TRBV7-9
CDR3: CASPQWGGFRDRGSDTQYF; DNA: TGCGCCAGCCCCCAATGGGGGGGTTTTAGGGATAGAGGTTCAGATACGCAGTATTTT; J: TRBJ2-3; size: NA; length: 19; D: TRBD2; V: TRBV5-1
CDR3: CASSPSGTGINEKLFF; DNA: TGTGCCAGCTCACCCAGCGGGACAGGGATCAATGAAAAACTGTTTTTT; J: TRBJ1-4; size: NA; length: 16; D: TRBD1; V: TRBV18
CDR3: CASRAGGQETQYF; DNA: TGTGCCAGCAGGGCCGGAGGCCAAGAGACCCAGTACTTC; J: TRBJ2-5; size: NA; length: 13; D: NA; V: TRBV9
CDR3: CASSLFQGFQPQHF; DNA: TGTGCCAGCAGTTTATTCCAGGGATTTCAGCCCCAGCATTTT; J: TRBJ1-5; size: NA; length: 14; D: NA; V: TRBV28
CDR3: CPSGRGGMETQYF; DNA: TGTCCCTCGGGGCGGGGGGGAATGGAGACCCAGTACTTC; J: TRBJ2-5; size: NA; length: 13; D: TRBD2; V: TRBV19
CDR3: CATAGRGGDTDTQYF; DNA: TGTGCCACAGCAGGGCGGGGGGGGGACACAGATACGCAGTATTTT; J: TRBJ2-3; size: few; length: 15; D: TRBD2; V: TRBV15
CDR3: CASSAAGGTGFANSPLHF; DNA: TGTGCCAGCAGTGCCGCGGGCGGGACAGGGTTTGCGAATTCACCCCTCCACTTT; J: TRBJ1-6; size: NA; length: 18; D: TRBD1; V: TRBV28
CDR3: CASSQDLGGPSDFTEAFF; DNA: TGCGCCAGCAGCCAAGATCTGGGGGGGCCGTCGGATTTCACTGAAGCTTTCTTT; J: TRBJ1-1; size: NA; length: 18; D: NA; V: TRBV4-3
CDR3: CASRGRPNYGYTF; DNA: TGTGCCAGCAGGGGCAGACCCAACTATGGCTACACCTTC; J: TRBJ1-2; size: NA; length: 13; D: NA; V: TRBV2
CDR3: CASSQVRVREAFF; DNA: TGTGCCAGCAGCCAAGTTAGAGTCCGTGAAGCTTTCTTT; J: TRBJ1-1; size: NA; length: 13; D: NA; V: TRBV27
CDR3: CSPRKLAGGGDTQYF; DNA: TGCAGCCCCCGCAAACTAGCGGGAGGTGGAGATACGCAGTATTTT; J: TRBJ2-3; size: NA; length: 15; D: TRBD2; V: TRBV29-1
CDR3: CASSLQGTEAFF; DNA: TGTGCCAGCTCACTACAGGGAACTGAAGCTTTCTTT; J: TRBJ1-1; size: NA; length: 12; D: NA; V: TRBV18
CDR3: CASSPVPLGYTF; DNA: TGTGCCAGCAGCCCGGTCCCCTTAGGCTACACCTTC; J: TRBJ1-2; size: NA; length: 12; D: NA; V: TRBV28
CDR3: CASSIGTSGVQGEQFF; DNA: TGTGCCAGCAGTATTGGGACTAGCGGGGTGCAGGGTGAGCAGTTCTTC; J: TRBJ2-1; size: once; length: 16; D: TRBD2; V: TRBV11-3
CDR3: CASSKAGLAVNEQFF; DNA: TGTGCCAGCAGCAAAGCTGGACTAGCGGTTAATGAGCAGTTCTTC; J: TRBJ2-1; size: NA; length: 15; D: NA; V: TRBV21-1